This TCR beta chain was captured in a study of CD8 T cells in ankylosing spondylitis. Study-level points and caveats: The study identified a TCR beta motif of fewer than 10 highly homologous variants that appeared characteristic of ankylosing spondylitis blood. Before this, some motif variants had been reported in reactive arthritis synovial fluid and blood. The study looked at matched synovial fluid samples from ankylosing spondylitis patients. Disease-linked clones were reported to be significantly enriched there.

As the method for making TCR beta libraries, quantitative 5'-RACE with molecular barcodes was used. TCRdb itself ran the 5' RACE reads through MiXCR, one entry per CDR3 protein. The table includes 250,000 or so distinct CDR3 sequences, over 15% detected once. This clonotype was seen more than once but under ten times. What it binds is not known. Source material: blood, either unsorted or a sorted T cell fraction (not recorded which). The sequence was collected from a male donor with ankylosing spondylitis or in good health (not recorded which).

The CDR3 DNA follows: TGCAGCGTTGAGACAGGGGATAGCACAGATACGCAGTATTTT. It translates to CSVETGDSTDTQYF. V and J are TRBV29-1 and TRBJ2-3; TRBD1 matches at 8 bases. The CDR3 is 14 residues long. V dropped 3 bases and J dropped 0; count of bases not matched to a gene: 2. Germline lookup yields CDR1 SQVTM and CDR2 ANQGSEA.